This is a list of T cell receptor beta chains from one sample in a study of blood T cells in healthy people across ages. TCRdb recomputed calls from the 5' RACE reads with MiXCR, one row per CDR3 protein. The sample has 500,000 to 550,000 distinct CDR3 sequences; 24% are singletons. A further study also used this sample, focusing on T cells of mothers and their children.

Sequenced: blood. The receptors shown here come from a boy aged 5-17 years in good health. Both conserved end residues are trimmed from each CDR3.

v_call	j_call	cdr3_aa
TRBV5-6	TRBJ2-1	ASSQAYRGFYNEQF
TRBV20-1	TRBJ2-1	SARGPHSSYNEQF
TRBV5-5	TRBJ2-5	ASSPKRAGTGSLETQY
TRBV4-3	TRBJ2-7	ASSQLVGYEQY
TRBV4-3	TRBJ2-4	ASSQERSNIQY
TRBV19	TRBJ1-1	ACTDRALMNTEAF
TRBV12-3/TRBV12-4	TRBJ1-1	ATMDYPANTEAF
TRBV12-3/TRBV12-4	TRBJ2-2	ASSRRGLAGELF
TRBV12-3/TRBV12-4	TRBJ2-5	ASRQGTSETQY
TRBV29-1	TRBJ1-5	SVAEGSQPQH
TRBV6-5	TRBJ2-4	ASSYSGQGAKNIQY
TRBV28	TRBJ1-4	ASSLQAGFNEKLF
TRBV7-9	TRBJ2-5	ASSFDRVGGVQETQY
TRBV6-1	TRBJ1-4	ASRSAKDRGQEKLF
TRBV19	TRBJ2-1	ASSITSGGAHEQF
TRBV6-1	TRBJ1-1	ASGTDRFNLNTEAF
TRBV4-3	TRBJ1-2	ASSQDRSTGNRLSNYGYT
TRBV28	TRBJ2-5	ASSSTRRGETQY
TRBV7-9	TRBJ2-1	ASTSNRASYNEQF
TRBV7-9	TRBJ2-3	ASSLPGSEADTQY
TRBV28	TRBJ2-3	ASSSTRDTQY
TRBV7-8	NA	ASSSGTSGSAGRNEQF
TRBV28	TRBJ1-1	ASSSPRTGGNTEAF
TRBV6-2/TRBV6-3	TRBJ2-5	ASSYVDKGRQETQY
TRBV7-3	TRBJ2-1	ASSLRFSGGSLNNEQF
TRBV6-4	TRBJ2-3	ANSDSSTDTQY
TRBV10-3	TRBJ1-1	AISDSRQGGTEAF
TRBV28	TRBJ2-5	ASSLEQDQETQY
TRBV11-2	TRBJ2-5	ASSLSQGGLQETQY
TRBV7-2	TRBJ1-1	ASSPRARAEAF
TRBV7-3	TRBJ1-6	ASSLWGSSYNSPLH
TRBV10-3	TRBJ2-1	ATCLLAGAQQF
TRBV2	TRBJ2-3	AISRDRDGTDTQY
TRBV9	TRBJ1-5	ASSSTGGSQPQH
TRBV4-1	TRBJ2-4	ASSPDPSSGDIQY
TRBV7-2	TRBJ1-1	ASSVDRLSTEAF
TRBV27	TRBJ1-1	ASRERTGTGVNTEAF
TRBV20-1	TRBJ2-7	SAPGLAGWDSYAQY
TRBV29-1	TRBJ2-7	SVAWTSYEQY
TRBV20-1	TRBJ2-1	SARVIAGGKGHEQF
TRBV7-2	NA	ASSLGGGNNEQY
TRBV4-1	TRBJ1-2	ASSPDSWEGYT
TRBV5-1	TRBJ2-7	ASSLVLAGGGEQY
TRBV29-1	TRBJ2-1	SVEAYSADEQF
TRBV27	TRBJ2-3	ASNREREGPDTQY
TRBV12-3/TRBV12-4	TRBJ2-5	ASSFNQVREETQY
TRBV28	TRBJ2-7	ASSLSLGDIVYEQY
TRBV7-2	TRBJ2-1	ASSRTSGGDNEQF
TRBV20-1	TRBJ2-2	SATRDNPGELF
TRBV20-1	TRBJ2-3	SARRPQGRTDTQY
TRBV2	TRBJ2-7	ASSDQGYEQY
TRBV7-2	TRBJ2-1	ASSFPGVPRSEQF
TRBV7-3	TRBJ1-6	ASSLEPPSSYNSPLH
TRBV6-7	TRBJ2-7	ATDRGDGEQY
TRBV6-5	TRBJ2-7	ASSYSGADEQY